This T cell receptor beta chain was found in a study of blood T cell repertoires in COVID-19 (dated by TCRdb to 2020 to 2022). Background on the whole study: Samples from collaborators originated in the United States, Italy and Spain and spanned both the acute and convalescent phases of COVID-19. A freely available public database, intended as a resource for researchers studying the immune response to SARS-CoV-2, is where the repertoires were released. Samples came from the ongoing ImmuneRACE study (first 160 participants) plus 1,254 subjects from 6 global collaborators. Nearly every sample came with metadata listing a de-identified subject ID, COVID-19 status, age in years and sex. HLA class I and class II types, where available, came from metadata supplied by the sample provider rather than from assay-based typing. The material from the prospective study consisted of cDNA or gDNA derived from T cells, B-cell-depleted T cells, or PBMCs. Subjects who had been exposed to COVID-19, were actively infected with it, or had recovered from it provided the deeply sampled blood TCRbeta repertoires that made up the dataset. Overall study outcomes, separate from this receptor: The quantity of clinical and demographic metadata differed by source and by participant and was supplied without curation.

Participants in the prospective study were aged about 18 to 95 years, lived in 20 to 25 United States geographic areas, and enrolled through a virtual design. In the prospective study, participants were assigned to cohorts based on the clinical history participants reported in a screening survey and a study questionnaire. For ImmuneRACE Cohort 3, a participant was defined as recovered based on two consecutive negative NP/OP PCR tests, clearance by a healthcare professional, or resolution of symptoms. In the prospective study, mobile phlebotomists collected whole blood, serum and a nasopharyngeal or oropharyngeal swab from each participant. Additional blood draws and questionnaires over an approximately 2-month period could optionally be provided by prospective study participants. Prospective study blood samples were shipped either frozen or at room temperature before DNA extraction. Taken from the germline V gene, the CDR1 and CDR2 loops are WSHSY and SAAADI. The CDR3 spans 10 residues, from the cysteine through the phenylalanine. Just CDR3 DNA is preserved here, 30 bases in frame from base 1.

As for this clone: Its antigen is unknown. The junction departs from germline at one end; a sequencing error may be responsible.

The immunoSEQ Assay, a bias-controlled multiplex PCR, was used to amplify TCRbeta CDR3 regions from genomic DNA. The original pipeline was this. The number of nucleated cells in each sample was estimated from the amplification of reference gene primers within the assay. Sequence reads were collapsed and filtered to measure the absolute abundance of every unique TCRbeta CDR3 rearrangement. For each sample, productive Simpson clonality was calculated as the square root of Simpson's diversity index over productive rearrangements. TCRdb took over this immuneACCESS table, retaining in-frame rearrangements with V and J assigned. Such tables are incomplete; in checked studies, under half of the missing clones stem from an unresolved V gene, and the remainder is unexplained. The V and J calls and clone size were taken over from that table, and D and trimming were inferred from the DNA. Recorded for this sample are approximately 450,000 clones; around 87% of them occurred a single time. In total, the top ten clones hold around 1.1% of the sample.

In this chain, TRBV10-2 is recombined with TRBJ2-4; perhaps TRBD2 is the D gene, with 5 bases matching. Sequencing was carried out using PBMCs or T cells enriched from blood (not recorded which). The receptor's source is a man younger than 45 who had recovered from COVID-19. The bases are TGCGCCAGCAGTCAGGACTTTCAATACTTC. It translates to CASSQDFQYF.